This TCR beta chain was identified in a study of T-cell memory formation after mild COVID-19. Broader study findings: Balance between CD4 and CD8 was seen in clones contracting day 15 to 85, and a CD4+ lean was seen in later expanders. CD4+ contracting clones were found mainly in CM and EM, and CD8+ ones in EMRA. Several responding clones turned up in pre-infection memory, indicating that cross-reactive memory may have taken part.

Constant-segment primers served in 5'RACE that generated TCR alpha and TCR beta cDNA libraries bearing sample barcodes and UMIs. One entry per CDR3 protein, called by TCRdb with MiXCR from the 5' RACE reads. The sample consists of almost 550,000 distinct CDR3 sequences, about 20% of them appearing once. This CDR3 has 16 residues. V lost 4 bases and J 2 bases, leaving 19 bases between the germline ends. From germline, CDR1 is DFQATT and CDR2 SNEGSKA (reference sequence). A note on this clonotype: The antigen remains undetermined.

This TCR was sampled from an adult woman who had mild COVID-19 (a few samples of this study predate the infection). Cell type and time point are not known. What was sequenced was PBMCs or a T cell subset sorted from them (not recorded which). The genes are TRBV20-1 and TRBJ2-3, with D possibly being TRBD1 or TRBD2 (7 bases each). This chain's CDR3 is CSATRRQGGNTDTQYF. CDR3 bases: TGCAGTGCTACCCGACGACAGGGAGGGAACACAGATACGCAGTATTTT.